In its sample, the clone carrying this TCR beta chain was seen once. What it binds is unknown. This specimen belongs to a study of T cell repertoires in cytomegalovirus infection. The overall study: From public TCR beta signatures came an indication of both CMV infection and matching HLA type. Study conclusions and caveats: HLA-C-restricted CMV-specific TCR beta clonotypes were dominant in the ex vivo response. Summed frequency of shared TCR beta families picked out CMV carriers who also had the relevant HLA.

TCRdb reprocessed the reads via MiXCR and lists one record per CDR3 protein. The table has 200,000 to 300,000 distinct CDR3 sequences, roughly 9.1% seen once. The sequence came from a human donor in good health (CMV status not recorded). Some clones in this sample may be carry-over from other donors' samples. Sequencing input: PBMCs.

CDR3 coding DNA: TGTGCCAGCAAACCCCCAGGAGCCGCGCTCACCGGGGAGCTGTTTTTT. Translated, it gives CASKPPGAALTGELFF. The J gene is TRBJ2-2, the V gene TRBV7-2; D not resolved. This CDR3 region has 16 residues. The V and J ends lost 7 bases and 4 bases respectively, with 19 bases between them. CDR1 SGHTA and CDR2 FQGNSA come from the germline V gene.